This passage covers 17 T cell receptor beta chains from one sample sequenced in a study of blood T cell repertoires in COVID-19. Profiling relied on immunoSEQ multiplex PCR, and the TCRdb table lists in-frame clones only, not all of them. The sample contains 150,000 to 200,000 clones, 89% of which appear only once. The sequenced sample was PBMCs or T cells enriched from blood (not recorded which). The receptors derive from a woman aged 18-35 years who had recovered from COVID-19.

The CDR3 DNA sequence: TGTGCCAGCAGTGAATTAGCAGGAGGCAGCAATCAGCCCCAGCATTTT. Protein: CASSELAGGSNQPQHF. The chain carries TRBV2 and TRBJ1-5; D unclear. Germline lookup yields CDR1 SNHLY and CDR2 FYNNEI. V lost 2 bases and J lost 1, with 12 bases in between. This CDR3 has 16 residues. The full variable domain, its missing parts supplied by reference TRBV2 and TRBJ1-5, is EPEVTQTPSHQVTQMGQEVILRCVPISNHLYFYWYRQILGQKVEFLVSFYNNEISEKSEIFDDQFSVERPDGSNFTLKIRSTKLEDSAMYFCASSELAGGSNQPQHFGDGTRLSIL.

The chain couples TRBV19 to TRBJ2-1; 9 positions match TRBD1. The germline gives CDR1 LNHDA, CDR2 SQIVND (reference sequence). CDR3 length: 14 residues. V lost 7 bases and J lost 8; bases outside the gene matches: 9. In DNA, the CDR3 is TGTGCCAGTACCACTTCACAGGGGGCCTATGAGCAGTTCTTC. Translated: CASTTSQGAYEQFF.

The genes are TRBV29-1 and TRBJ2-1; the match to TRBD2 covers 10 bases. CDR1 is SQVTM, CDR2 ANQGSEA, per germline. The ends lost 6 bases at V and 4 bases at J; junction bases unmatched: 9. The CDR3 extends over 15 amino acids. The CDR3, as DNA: TGCAGCGTCGCACTAGCGGGAAAACCATACAATGAGCAGTTCTTC. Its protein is CSVALAGKPYNEQFF.

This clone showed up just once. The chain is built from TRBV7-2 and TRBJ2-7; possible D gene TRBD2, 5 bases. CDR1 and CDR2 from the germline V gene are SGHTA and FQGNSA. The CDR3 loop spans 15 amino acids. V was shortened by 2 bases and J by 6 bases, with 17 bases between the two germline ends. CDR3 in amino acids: CASSLLREPGGEQYF. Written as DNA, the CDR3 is TGTGCCAGCAGCTTATTACGGGAACCCGGCGGCGAGCAGTACTTC.

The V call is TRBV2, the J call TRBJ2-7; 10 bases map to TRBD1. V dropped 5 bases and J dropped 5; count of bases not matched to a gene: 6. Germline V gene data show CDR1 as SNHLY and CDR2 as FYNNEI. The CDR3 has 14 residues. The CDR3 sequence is CASSIDRGRDEQYF. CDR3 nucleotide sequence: TGTGCCAGCAGTATAGACAGGGGGCGCGACGAGCAGTACTTC. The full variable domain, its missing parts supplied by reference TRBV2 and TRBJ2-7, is EPEVTQTPSHQVTQMGQEVILRCVPISNHLYFYWYRQILGQKVEFLVSFYNNEISEKSEIFDDQFSVERPDGSNFTLKIRSTKLEDSAMYFCASSIDRGRDEQYFGPGTRLTVT.

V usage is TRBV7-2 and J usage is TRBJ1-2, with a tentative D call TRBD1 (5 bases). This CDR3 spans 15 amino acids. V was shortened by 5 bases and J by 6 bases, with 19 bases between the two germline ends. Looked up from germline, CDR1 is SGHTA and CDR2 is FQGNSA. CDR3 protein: CASSLDPRQFNGYTF. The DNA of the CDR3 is TGTGCCAGCAGCCTAGACCCCCGACAGTTTAATGGCTACACCTTC. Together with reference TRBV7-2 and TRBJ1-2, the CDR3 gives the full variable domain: GAGVSQSPSNKVTEKGKDVELRCDPISGHTALYWYRQSLGQGLEFLIYFQGNSAPDKSGLPSDRFSAERTGGSVSTLTIQRTQQEDSAVYLCASSLDPRQFNGYTFGSGTRLTVV.

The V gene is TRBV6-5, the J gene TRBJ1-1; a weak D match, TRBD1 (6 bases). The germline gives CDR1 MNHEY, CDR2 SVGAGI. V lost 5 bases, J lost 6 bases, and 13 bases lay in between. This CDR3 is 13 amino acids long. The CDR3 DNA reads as TGTGCCAGCAGTACCCGGGCAGGGGCTGAAGCTTTCTTT. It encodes CASSTRAGAEAFF.

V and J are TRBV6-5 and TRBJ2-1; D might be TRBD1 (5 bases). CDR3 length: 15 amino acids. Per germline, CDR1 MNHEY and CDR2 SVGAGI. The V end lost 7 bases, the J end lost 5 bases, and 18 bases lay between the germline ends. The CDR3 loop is CASTQGAGSNNEQFF. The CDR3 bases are TGTGCCAGCACCCAAGGGGCAGGGTCTAACAATGAGCAGTTCTTC.

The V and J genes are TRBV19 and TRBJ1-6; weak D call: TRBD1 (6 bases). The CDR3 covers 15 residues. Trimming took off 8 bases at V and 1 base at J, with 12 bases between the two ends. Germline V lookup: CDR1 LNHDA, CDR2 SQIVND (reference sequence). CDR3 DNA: TGTGCCAGTTCATTACAGGGTTCCTATAATTCACCCCTCCACTTT. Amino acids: CASSLQGSYNSPLHF.

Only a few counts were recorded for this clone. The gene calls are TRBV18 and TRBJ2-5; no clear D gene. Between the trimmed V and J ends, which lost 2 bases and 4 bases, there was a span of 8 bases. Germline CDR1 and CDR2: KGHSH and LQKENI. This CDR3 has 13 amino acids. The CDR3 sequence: CASSPSSVETQYF. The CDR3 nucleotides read TGTGCCAGCTCACCATCATCGGTAGAGACCCAGTACTTC.

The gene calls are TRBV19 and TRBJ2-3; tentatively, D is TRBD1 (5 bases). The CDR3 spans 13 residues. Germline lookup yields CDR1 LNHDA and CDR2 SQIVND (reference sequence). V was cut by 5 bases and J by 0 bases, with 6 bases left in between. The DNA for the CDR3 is TGTGCCAGTAGTGGACACAGCACAGATACGCAGTATTTT. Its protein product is CASSGHSTDTQYF.

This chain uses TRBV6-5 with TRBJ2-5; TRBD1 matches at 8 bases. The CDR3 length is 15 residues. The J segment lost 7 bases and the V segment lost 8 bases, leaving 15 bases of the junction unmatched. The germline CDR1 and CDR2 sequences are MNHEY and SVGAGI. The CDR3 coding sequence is TGTGCCAGCTCAACTTCAGGACAGGGAAGTCGGACCCAGTACTTC. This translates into CASSTSGQGSRTQYF.

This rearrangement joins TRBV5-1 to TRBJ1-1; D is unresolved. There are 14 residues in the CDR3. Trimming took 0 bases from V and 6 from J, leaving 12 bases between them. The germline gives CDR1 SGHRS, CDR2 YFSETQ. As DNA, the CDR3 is TGCGCCAGCAGCTTGGATCCTAGAGGCGCTGAAGCTTTCTTT. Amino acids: CASSLDPRGAEAFF.

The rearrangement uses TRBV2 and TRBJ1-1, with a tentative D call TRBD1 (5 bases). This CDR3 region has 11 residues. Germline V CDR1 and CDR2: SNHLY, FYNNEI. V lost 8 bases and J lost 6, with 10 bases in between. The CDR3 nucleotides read TGTGCCAGCGGGGGGGTGTCTGAAGCTTTCTTT. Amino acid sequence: CASGGVSEAFF.

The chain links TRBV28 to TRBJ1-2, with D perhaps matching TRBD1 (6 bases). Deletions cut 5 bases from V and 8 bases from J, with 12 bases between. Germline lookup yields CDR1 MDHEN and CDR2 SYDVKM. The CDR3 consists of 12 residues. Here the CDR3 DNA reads TGTGCCAGCAGTCCACAGGGACACGGCTACACCTTC. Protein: CASSPQGHGYTF.

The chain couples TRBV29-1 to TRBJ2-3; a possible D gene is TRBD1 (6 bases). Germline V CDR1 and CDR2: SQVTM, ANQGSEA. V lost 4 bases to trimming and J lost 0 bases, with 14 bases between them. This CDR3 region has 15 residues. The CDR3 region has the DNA TGCAGCGTTGCCCGGACAGCCACTAGCACAGATACGCAGTATTTT. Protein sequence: CSVARTATSTDTQYF.

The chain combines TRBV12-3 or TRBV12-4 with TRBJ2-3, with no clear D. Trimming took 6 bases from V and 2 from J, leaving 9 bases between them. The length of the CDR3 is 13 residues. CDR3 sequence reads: CASSPGFTDTQYF. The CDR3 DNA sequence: TGTGCCAGCAGCCCCGGGTTCACAGATACGCAGTATTTT.